The sequence of this TCR beta chain was determined in a study of T cell responses to AZD1222 COVID-19 vaccine (dated by TCRdb to the early 2020s). Regarding the complete study: AZD1222 recipients with second doses at about 4 weeks or about 12 weeks were pooled, because spike-specific TCR depth and breadth did not differ between schedules. TCR sequencing was performed for about 240 trial participants, of whom roughly 200 were given two doses of AZD1222 and around 26 were given two doses of MenACWY control vaccine. Enrollment into the trials was organized by age into subgroups of 18-55, 56-69 and 70-plus years, and those subgroups contained roughly 150, 30 and 60 TCR-sequenced participants, respectively. The paper as a whole reports these results and caveats: Most participants were white British and females outnumbered males, and the authors suggested that clonal diversity may have been underestimated. The 56-69-year group was small, and its depth increase did not reach significance, likely because of low power. After two AZD1222 doses, spike-specific TCR breadth and depth were significantly higher than at day 0 and than in MenACWY recipients. Reportedly, close to half of the unique spike-specific TCRs recognized epitopes lying outside the regions that are mutated in the B.1.351 and B.1.1.7 variants. No day 14 peak-response samples were available, so repertoires were characterized only after the peak T cell response. Conclusions about previously exposed vaccinees are limited, since just a handful of AZD1222 recipients were seropositive for SARS-CoV-2 at baseline. Vaccine-associated CD4 TCRs spanned the whole spike protein, with dominant responses in regions 160-218 and 743-854.

From a lookup of the germline V gene, CDR1 and CDR2 are SNHLY and FYNNEI. From its cysteine to its phenylalanine, the CDR3 spans 13 amino acids. Only the CDR3 part of the read is kept: 39 bases, read in frame from the first base. Cut back by 8 bases and 4 bases, the V and J ends lie 12 bases apart. This specimen's time point label, interpreted: baseline before first vaccination. Vaccinee samples were obtained from the UK trials COV001 and COV002, which included a single-blind randomized controlled phase 2/3 trial of AZD1222 (ChAdOx1 nCoV-19) in healthy adults. Trial participant PBMC samples were collected at day 0 and day 28 after the second dose for TCRbeta chain sequencing. A single count supports this clone. Which antigen it targets is not known. Within one base of it there is no much larger clone, and no base qualities were kept. The CDR3 regions of human TCRbeta chains were subjected to immunosequencing. On the study's bioinformatics: TCRs in the repertoires were compared against a reference library of SARS-CoV-2-specific TCRs that had been generated with the MIRA antigen-specificity platform. Breadth meant the fraction of unique TCRs that were SARS-CoV-2-associated, whereas depth meant the fraction of total T cells that were SARS-CoV-2-associated. Each spike-specific TCR was assigned to its reactive spike region and to a CD4 or CD8 class using the MIRA data. Log10-transformed breadth and depth values were compared by one-way ANOVA with Sidak's multiple comparisons tests. Held by TCRdb, this immuneACCESS table contains in-frame sequences only and omits some clones. Under half of the omission traces to an unresolved V gene where checked; the cause of the rest is unknown. The D gene and trimming were derived from the DNA, and the V and J assignments and clone size from that table. Here the sample has some 150,000 clones; around 90% occur a single time. The leading ten clones occupy 2.6% of the sample.

The receptor was derived from an adult in good health. The V and J genes are TRBV2 and TRBJ1-5; D gene: possibly TRBD1, on 6 matching bases. This sample comprised peripheral blood, obtained on day 0 of AZD1222 vaccination. The CDR3 sequence is CASSGVWNQPQHF. In nucleotides, the sequence is TGTGCCAGCTCAGGGGTGTGGAATCAGCCCCAGCATTTT. The full variable domain, completed from the reference TRBV2 and TRBJ1-5 proteins outside the CDR3, reads EPEVTQTPSHQVTQMGQEVILRCVPISNHLYFYWYRQILGQKVEFLVSFYNNEISEKSEIFDDQFSVERPDGSNFTLKIRSTKLEDSAMYFCASSGVWNQPQHFGDGTRLSIL.